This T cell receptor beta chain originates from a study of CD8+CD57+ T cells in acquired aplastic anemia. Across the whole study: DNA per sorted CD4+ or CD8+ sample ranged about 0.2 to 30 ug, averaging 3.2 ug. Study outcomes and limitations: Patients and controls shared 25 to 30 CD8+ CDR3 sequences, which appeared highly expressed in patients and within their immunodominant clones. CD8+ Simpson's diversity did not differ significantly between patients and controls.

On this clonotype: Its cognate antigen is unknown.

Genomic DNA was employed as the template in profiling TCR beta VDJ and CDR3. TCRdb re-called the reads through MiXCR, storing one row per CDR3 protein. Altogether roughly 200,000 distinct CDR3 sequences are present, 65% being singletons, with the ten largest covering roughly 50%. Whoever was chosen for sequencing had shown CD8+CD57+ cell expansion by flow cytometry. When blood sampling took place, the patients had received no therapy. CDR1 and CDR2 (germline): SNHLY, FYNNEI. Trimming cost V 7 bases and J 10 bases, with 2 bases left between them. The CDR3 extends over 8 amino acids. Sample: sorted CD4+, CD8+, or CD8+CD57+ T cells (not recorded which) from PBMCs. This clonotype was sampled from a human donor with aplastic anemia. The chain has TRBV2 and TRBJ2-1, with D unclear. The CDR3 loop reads CASNEQFF. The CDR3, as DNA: TGTGCCAGCAACGAGCAGTTCTTC. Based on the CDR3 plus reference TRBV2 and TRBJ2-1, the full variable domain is EPEVTQTPSHQVTQMGQEVILRCVPISNHLYFYWYRQILGQKVEFLVSFYNNEISEKSEIFDDQFSVERPDGSNFTLKIRSTKLEDSAMYFCASNEQFFGPGTRLTVL.